The 24 T cell receptor beta chains listed next were all sequenced from one sample in a study of blood T cells in healthy people across ages (dated by TCRdb to 2015 to 2017). Libraries came from 5' RACE. Instrument on record: Illumina HiSeq 2500. A second about 7 to 11 cycle PCR used a sample-barcoded 5' primer and a J-beta primer mix. The public reads were reprocessed in TCRdb via fastp at Q25 and MiXCR, keeping in-frame beta chains. Rows are combined by CDR3 protein, so each entry shows the most common genes and DNA. Within this sample are some 690,000 distinct CDR3 sequences, with approximately 21% of them counted one time only. The leading ten clones occupy roughly 22% of the sample. The sequencing sample was made of blood. These receptors all come from a man aged 70-80 years in good health.

This rearrangement joins TRBV5-1 to TRBJ2-1; 8 bases match TRBD1. The CDR3 contains 13 residues. V lost 5 bases, J lost 4 bases, and 2 bases stayed unmatched. Germline V gene lookup returns CDR1 SGHRS and CDR2 YFSETQ. CDR3 sequence reads: CASRGDRYNEQFF. CDR3 in DNA: TGCGCCAGCAGAGGGGACAGGTACAATGAGCAGTTCTTC.

The V and J genes are TRBV19 and TRBJ2-1, with 13 nucleotides matching TRBD2. The V gene end was trimmed by 5 bases and the J gene end by 7 bases; junction bases not matched to a gene: 8. CDR1 and CDR2 (germline): LNHDA, SQIVND (reference sequence). The CDR3 has 16 amino acids. CDR3 coding DNA: TGTGCCAGTAGTGTTCAACTAGCGGGAGGGAGGAATGAGCAGTTCTTC. It translates to CASSVQLAGGRNEQFF.

This clonotype was detected only a few times. The gene calls are TRBV12-3 or TRBV12-4 and TRBJ1-1; 8 bases agree with TRBD1. Trimming removed 6 bases from V and 4 bases from J; junction bases left unmatched: 10. This CDR3 region has 15 residues. The CDR3 nucleotides are TGTGCCAGCAGACCTACCCAGGGGGCTGGCACTGAAGCTTTCTTT. Amino acid sequence: CASRPTQGAGTEAFF.

This clonotype appeared a few times. The CDR3 sequence is CAVRPSGANVLTF. The CDR3 region has the DNA TGTGCAGTTAGGCCCTCTGGGGCCAACGTCCTGACTTTC. The chain links TRBV6-1 to TRBJ2-6; D gene uncertain. The CDR3 extends over 13 amino acids. Germline V CDR1 and CDR2: MNHNS, SASEGT.

Many counts were recorded for this clonotype. The chain has TRBV7-9 and TRBJ1-1; TRBD1 matches 8 bases. The CDR3 extends over 15 amino acids. The germline gives CDR1 SEHNR, CDR2 FQNEAQ (reference sequence). J gave up 5 bases and V 2 bases, and 7 bases lay outside the gene matches. The CDR3, as DNA: TGTGCCAGCAGCTTAAGATTACAGGGGGGGACTGAAGCTTTCTTT. Residues: CASSLRLQGGTEAFF.

This rearrangement joins TRBV2 to TRBJ2-5; D gene unclear. The ends were cut back, 0 bases at V and 3 bases at J, with 8 bases in the middle. The CDR3 runs to 14 residues. From germline, CDR1 is SNHLY and CDR2 FYNNEI. The CDR3 nucleotides are TGTGCCAGCAGTGAAGCGTATCAAGAAGAGACCCAGTACTTC. Translation: CASSEAYQEETQYF.

This clonotype occurred a few times. The gene calls are TRBV6-5 and TRBJ1-1, with D maybe TRBD1 (6 bases). The CDR3 is 14 residues long. CDR1 is MNHEY, CDR2 SVGAGI, per germline. V was clipped by 3 bases and J by 3 bases, with 11 bases between them. The chain's CDR3 is CASSYAGADTEAFF. The CDR3 DNA is TGTGCCAGCAGTTATGCGGGGGCGGACACTGAAGCTTTCTTT.

This clonotype was picked up many times. The rearrangement uses TRBV20-1 and TRBJ2-3, with TRBD2 identical over 10 bases. CDR1 and CDR2 (germline): DFQATT, SNEGSKA (reference sequence). The J segment lost 4 bases and the V segment lost 5 bases, leaving 15 bases of the junction unmatched. The CDR3 has 17 amino acids. The CDR3 loop is CSAFPLTSGQPSDTQYF. CDR3 nucleotides: TGCAGTGCTTTCCCCCTGACTAGCGGGCAACCTTCAGATACGCAGTATTTT.

This sequence joins TRBV10-3 and TRBJ2-5; TRBD2 aligns across 11 bases. The CDR3 is 16 amino acids. CDR1 is ENHRY, CDR2 SYGVKD, per germline. The trim removed 3 bases at V and 3 bases at J, leaving 6 bases unmatched. The CDR3 reads CAISDSLAGVKETQYF. The CDR3, as DNA: TGTGCCATCAGTGATTCACTAGCGGGGGTGAAAGAGACCCAGTACTTC.

This clonotype was seen only a few times. The rearrangement links TRBV18 to TRBJ2-7, with D perhaps given as TRBD1 or TRBD2 (5 bases each). Trimming removed 3 bases at V and 2 bases at J, with 14 bases between. This CDR3 is built from 15 residues. Germline V gene lookup returns CDR1 KGHSH and CDR2 LQKENI. The CDR3 nucleotides are TGTGCCAGCTCACCGAGGGGCATACCCACCTACGAGCAGTACTTC. Translation: CASSPRGIPTYEQYF.

The V and J genes are TRBV7-3 and TRBJ2-1, with a weak D call TRBD2 (6 bases). The J call could be wrong; TRBJ2-5 is a better fit for the DNA end. The CDR3 consists of 16 residues. The germline CDR1 and CDR2 sequences are SGHTA and FQGTGA. CDR3 protein: CASSLSVGGAQETQYF. The CDR3 DNA sequence: TGTGCCAGCAGCTTAAGTGTAGGCGGGGCACAAGAGACCCAGTACTTC.

The chain uses TRBV29-1 and TRBJ2-4; D gene ambiguous. Trimming took 4 bases from V and 1 from J, leaving 11 bases between them. There are 14 residues in the CDR3. Germline lookup yields CDR1 SQVTM and CDR2 ANQGSEA. In DNA, the CDR3 is TGCAGCGTTGCCTCCGCGCAGGCCAAAAACATTCAGTACTTC. Translated: CSVASAQAKNIQYF.

This clonotype was recorded many times. The chain is built from TRBV28 and TRBJ2-3, with D perhaps assigned TRBD1 or TRBD2 (5 bases each). The CDR3 sequence is 14 residues long. Germline lookup yields CDR1 MDHEN and CDR2 SYDVKM. Trimming left V 5 bases short and J 0 bases short, with 9 bases between. The CDR3 reads CASSHGGSTDTQYF. The CDR3 DNA follows: TGTGCCAGCAGTCATGGGGGAAGCACAGATACGCAGTATTTT.

This clonotype was counted a few times. The J gene is TRBJ2-5, the V gene TRBV10-3, with 11 bases lining up with TRBD2. The CDR3 is made up of 14 amino acids. Germline trimming cut 3 bases from V and 5 bases from J; bases unmatched to any gene: 2. Germline CDR1 is ENHRY and CDR2 is SYGVKD. CDR3 sequence (DNA): TGTGCCATCAGTGAAACTAGCGGGAGCGAGACCCAGTACTTC. It is translated as CAISETSGSETQYF.

This clonotype appeared a few times. The chain is built from TRBV3-1 and TRBJ2-1, with TRBD2 identical over 11 bases. Germline-derived CDR1 and CDR2 are LGHDT and YNNKEL (reference sequence). J gave up 3 bases and V 4 bases, and 5 bases lay outside the gene matches. The CDR3 runs 16 residues. The CDR3 bases are TGTGCCAGCAGCCCGGGTAGCGGGGGGGGCTACAATGAGCAGTTCTTC. It yields the protein CASSPGSGGGYNEQFF.

The J gene is TRBJ2-3, the V gene TRBV9; D is possibly TRBD1 (6 bases). In germline, CDR1 is SGDLS, CDR2 YYNGEE. The V and J ends lost 0 bases and 0 bases respectively, with 11 bases between them. CDR3 length: 16 residues. For the CDR3, the DNA is TGTGCCAGCAGCGTAGCTCTGACAGGCAGCACAGATACGCAGTATTTT. It translates to CASSVALTGSTDTQYF.

This clonotype was picked up a small number of times. The V gene is TRBV15, the J gene TRBJ2-3, with 10 bases lining up with TRBD1. The CDR3 has 16 residues. The germline gives CDR1 LNHNV, CDR2 YYDKDF (reference sequence). Trimming at V came to 7 bases and at J to 0 bases, leaving 7 bases not matched to a gene. This chain's CDR3 is CATKKTGGLSTDTQYF. CDR3 coding DNA: TGTGCCACCAAGAAGACAGGGGGCCTTAGCACAGATACGCAGTATTTT.

The genes are TRBV5-5 and TRBJ2-2; D unclear. This CDR3 contains 14 residues. The germline gives CDR1 SGHKS, CDR2 YYEKEE (reference sequence). V was trimmed by 4 bases and J by 4 bases, leaving 11 bases between them. The CDR3 loop is CASSTSGSTGELFF. CDR3 sequence (DNA): TGTGCCAGCAGCACGTCCGGGTCCACCGGGGAGCTGTTTTTT. Filled out from reference TRBV5-5 and TRBJ2-2, the complete variable domain reads DAGVTQSPTHLIKTRGQQVTLRCSPISGHKSVSWYQQVLGQGPQFIFQYYEKEERGRGNFPDRFSARQFPNYSSELNVNALLLGDSALYLCASSTSGSTGELFFGEGSRLTVL.

This chain connects TRBV5-1 to TRBJ2-1; 8 nucleotides agree with TRBD2. The V and J ends lost 4 bases and 7 bases, in that order; junction bases with no gene match: 16. From germline, CDR1 is SGHRS and CDR2 YFSETQ. The length of the CDR3 is 17 residues. In nucleotides, the CDR3 is TGCGCCAGCAGCCCCGCCCCCGGGACTAGTTATACGAATGAGCAGTTCTTC. This gives the protein CASSPAPGTSYTNEQFF.

There are a few counts of this clonotype. This sequence joins TRBV12-3 or TRBV12-4 and TRBJ2-2; D not resolved. The ends were cut back, 10 bases at V and 2 bases at J, with 14 bases in the middle. The CDR3 runs to 14 residues. The CDR3 loop reads CATEGLGNTGELFF. CDR3 nucleotide sequence: TGTGCCACCGAAGGATTGGGAAACACCGGGGAGCTGTTTTTT.

The rearrangement links TRBV5-1 to TRBJ2-5; 7 nucleotides agree with TRBD2. The J call is uncertain, as TRBJ2-7 better fits the DNA end. CDR1 and CDR2 from the germline V gene are SGHRS and YFSETQ. This CDR3 comprises 15 residues. In DNA form, the CDR3 reads TGCGCCAGCAGCTTGGGTCTAGCGGCGTCCTACGAGCAGTACGTC. Its protein product is CASSLGLAASYEQYV.

This clonotype was counted only a few times. This rearrangement joins TRBV24-1 to TRBJ2-7, with D unresolved. Germline loops: CDR1 KGHDR, CDR2 SFDVKD. There are 12 residues in the CDR3. Trimming cost V 2 bases and J 7 bases, with 8 bases left between them. CDR3 sequence: CATSDSEREQYF. The CDR3, as DNA: TGTGCCACCAGTGATTCGGAAAGGGAGCAGTACTTC.

This clonotype came up many times. This sequence joins TRBV7-2 and TRBJ2-3, with TRBD2 identical over 7 bases. CDR3 length: 16 amino acids. The germline V gene encodes CDR1 SGHTA and CDR2 FQGNSA. Trimming took 5 bases from V and 4 from J; bases not matched to a gene: 12. The CDR3 nucleotides are TGTGCCAGCAGCCCTAACTTTGCGGGAGCGGCAGATACGCAGTATTTT. Its protein product is CASSPNFAGAADTQYF.

This clonotype occurred a few times. The V and J genes are TRBV12-3 or TRBV12-4 and TRBJ2-5; D perhaps matches TRBD2 (6 bases). The J call could be wrong; TRBJ2-7 is a better fit for the DNA end. CDR3 length equals 14 residues. CDR3 bases: TGTGCCAGCAGTTCCCGGGACTTCCTGAACGAGCAGTACTTC. This encodes CASSSRDFLNEQYF.